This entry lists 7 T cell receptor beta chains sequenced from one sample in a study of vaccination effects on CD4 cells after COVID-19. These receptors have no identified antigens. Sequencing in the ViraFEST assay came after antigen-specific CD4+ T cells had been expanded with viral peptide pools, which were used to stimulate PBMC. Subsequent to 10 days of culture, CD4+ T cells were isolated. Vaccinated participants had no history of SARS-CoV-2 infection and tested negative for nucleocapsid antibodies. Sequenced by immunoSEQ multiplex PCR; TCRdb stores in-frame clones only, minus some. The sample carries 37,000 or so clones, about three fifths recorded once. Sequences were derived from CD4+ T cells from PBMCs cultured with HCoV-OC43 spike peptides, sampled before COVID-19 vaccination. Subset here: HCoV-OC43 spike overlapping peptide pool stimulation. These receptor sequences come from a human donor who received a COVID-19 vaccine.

DNA of the CDR3: TGTGCCAGCAGTTACTATGGACGGAGGGAGCTGTTTTTT. Protein: CASSYYGRRELFF. The chain couples TRBV6-2 or TRBV6-3 to TRBJ2-2; D not certain. Germline-derived CDR1 and CDR2 are MNHEY and SVGEGT. The V gene lost 1 base and the J gene lost 9 bases, with 9 bases spanning the gap. CDR3 length: 13 amino acids.

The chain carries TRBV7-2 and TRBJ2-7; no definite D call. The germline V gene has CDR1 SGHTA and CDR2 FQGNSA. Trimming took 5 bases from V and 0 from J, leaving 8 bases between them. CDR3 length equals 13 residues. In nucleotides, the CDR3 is TGTGCCAGCAGCCACGGTCCCTCCTACGAGCAGTACTTC. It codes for CASSHGPSYEQYF.

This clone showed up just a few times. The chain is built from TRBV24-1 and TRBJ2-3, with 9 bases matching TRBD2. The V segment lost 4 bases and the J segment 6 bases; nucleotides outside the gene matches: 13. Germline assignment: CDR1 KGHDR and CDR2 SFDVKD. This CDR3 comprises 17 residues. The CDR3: CATSDPTLAGADDTQYF. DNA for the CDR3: TGTGCCACCAGTGACCCTACCTTAGCGGGGGCCGACGATACGCAGTATTTT.

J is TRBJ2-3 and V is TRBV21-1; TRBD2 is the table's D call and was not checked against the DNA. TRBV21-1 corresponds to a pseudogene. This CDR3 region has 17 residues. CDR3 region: CASSKGIVGVFTDTQYF. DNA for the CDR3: TGTGCCAGCAGCAAAGGCATCGTGGGAGTATTCACAGATACGCAGTATTTT.

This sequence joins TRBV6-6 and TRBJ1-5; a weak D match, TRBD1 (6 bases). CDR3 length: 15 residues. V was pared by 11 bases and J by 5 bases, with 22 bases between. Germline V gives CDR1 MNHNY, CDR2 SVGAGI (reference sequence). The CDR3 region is CALGGRLGRDQPQHF. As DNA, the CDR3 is TGTGCCCTAGGGGGGAGACTGGGTAGGGATCAGCCCCAGCATTTT.

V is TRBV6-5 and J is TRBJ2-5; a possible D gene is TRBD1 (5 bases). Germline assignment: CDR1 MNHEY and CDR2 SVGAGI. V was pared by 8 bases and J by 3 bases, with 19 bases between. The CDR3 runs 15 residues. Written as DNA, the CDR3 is TGTGCCAGCGGCATCAGGGCTTTCCCCAAAGAGACCCAGTACTTC. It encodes CASGIRAFPKETQYF.

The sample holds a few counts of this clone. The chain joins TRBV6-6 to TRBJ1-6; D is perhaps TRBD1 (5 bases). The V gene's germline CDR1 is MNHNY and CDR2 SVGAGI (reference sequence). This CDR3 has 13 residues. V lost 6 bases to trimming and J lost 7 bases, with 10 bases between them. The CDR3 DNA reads TGTGCCAGCAGGGACCAGGGCAATTCACCCCTCCACTTT. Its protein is CASRDQGNSPLHF.